Reported below is one T cell receptor (beta chain). Its antigen is undetermined. Sequencing was performed with immunoSEQ multiplex PCR; in TCRdb, only in-frame clones are kept and a portion is missing. In the table there are 2 million to 3 million clones, 90% to 95% of which are singletons. The data belong to a study of shared clonotypes between healthy human individuals. Overall study results and limits: The rarefaction results pointed to incomplete sorted-subset sequencing despite large depth.

Trimming cost V 2 bases and J 0 bases, with 14 bases left between them. CDR1 and CDR2 from the germline V gene are MGHRA and YSYEKL. This CDR3 is 16 amino acids long. Sequenced input: naive CD4+ T cells from PBMCs. The subset: CD45RA+ positively selected. This receptor was identified in a man aged 18-30 years in good health. Some clones in this sample may be carry-over from other donors' samples. The chain has TRBV4-1 and TRBJ2-7; no definite D call. The CDR3 DNA reads as TGCGCCAGCAGCCAACAGATTTTCGACGGCTCCTACGAGCAGTACTTC. Translating gives CASSQQIFDGSYEQYF.